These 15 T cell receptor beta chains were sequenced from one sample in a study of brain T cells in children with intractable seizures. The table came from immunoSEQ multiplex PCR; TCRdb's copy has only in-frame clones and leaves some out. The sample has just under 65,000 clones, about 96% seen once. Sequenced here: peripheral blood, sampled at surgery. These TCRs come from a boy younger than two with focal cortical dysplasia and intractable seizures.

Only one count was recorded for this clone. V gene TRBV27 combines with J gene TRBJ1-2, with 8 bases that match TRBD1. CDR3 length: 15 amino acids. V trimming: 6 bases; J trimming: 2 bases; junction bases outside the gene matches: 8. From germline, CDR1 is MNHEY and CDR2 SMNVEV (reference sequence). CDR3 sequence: CASSDDRGPNYGYTF. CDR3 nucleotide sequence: TGTGCCAGCAGCGACGACAGGGGCCCAAACTATGGCTACACCTTC.

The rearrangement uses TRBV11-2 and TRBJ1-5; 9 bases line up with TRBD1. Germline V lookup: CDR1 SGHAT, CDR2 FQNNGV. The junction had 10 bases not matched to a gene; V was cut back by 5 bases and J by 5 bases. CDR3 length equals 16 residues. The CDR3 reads CASSAAGQGPYQPQHF. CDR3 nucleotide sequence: TGTGCCAGCAGCGCCGCGGGACAGGGACCCTATCAGCCCCAGCATTTT.

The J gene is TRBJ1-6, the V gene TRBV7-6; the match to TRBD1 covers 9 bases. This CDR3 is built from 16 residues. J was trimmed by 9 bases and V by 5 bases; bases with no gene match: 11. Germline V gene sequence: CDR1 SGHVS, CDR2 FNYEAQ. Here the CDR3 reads CASSDPGQGGSSPLHF. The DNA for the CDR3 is TGTGCCAGCAGCGATCCGGGACAGGGTGGGAGTTCACCCCTCCACTTT.

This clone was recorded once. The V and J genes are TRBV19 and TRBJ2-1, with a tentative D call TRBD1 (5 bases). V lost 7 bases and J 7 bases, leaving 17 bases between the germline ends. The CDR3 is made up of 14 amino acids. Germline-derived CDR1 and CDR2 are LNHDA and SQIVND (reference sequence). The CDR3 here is CASTRPGPVNEQFF. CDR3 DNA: TGTGCCAGTACCCGCCCAGGGCCGGTGAATGAGCAGTTCTTC.

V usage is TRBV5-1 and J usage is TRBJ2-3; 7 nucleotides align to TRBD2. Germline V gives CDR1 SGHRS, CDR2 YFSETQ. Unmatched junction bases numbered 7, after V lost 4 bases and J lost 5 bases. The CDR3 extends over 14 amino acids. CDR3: CASSMPGGQDTQYF. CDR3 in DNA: TGCGCCAGCAGCATGCCGGGAGGTCAAGATACGCAGTATTTT.

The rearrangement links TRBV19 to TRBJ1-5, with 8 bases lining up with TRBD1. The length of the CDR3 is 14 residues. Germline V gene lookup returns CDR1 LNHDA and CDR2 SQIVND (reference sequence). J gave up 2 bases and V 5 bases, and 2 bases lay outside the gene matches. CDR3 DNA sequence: TGTGCCAGTAGTGAGACAGGGGGCAATCAGCCCCAGCATTTT. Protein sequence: CASSETGGNQPQHF.

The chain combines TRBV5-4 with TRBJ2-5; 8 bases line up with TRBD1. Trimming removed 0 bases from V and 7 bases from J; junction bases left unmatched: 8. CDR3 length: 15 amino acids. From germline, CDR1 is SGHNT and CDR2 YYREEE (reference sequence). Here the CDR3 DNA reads TGTGCCAGCAGCTTGGGGGGCGGACAGGGTGGGACCCAGTACTTC. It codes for CASSLGGGQGGTQYF.

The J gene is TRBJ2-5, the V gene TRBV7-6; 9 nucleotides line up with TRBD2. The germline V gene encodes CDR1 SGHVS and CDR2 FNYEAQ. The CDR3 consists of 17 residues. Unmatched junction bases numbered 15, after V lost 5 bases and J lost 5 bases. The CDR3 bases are TGTGCCAGCAGCCTCTTCACTTTTAGCGGGGGAGAGGAGACCCAGTACTTC. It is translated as CASSLFTFSGGEETQYF.

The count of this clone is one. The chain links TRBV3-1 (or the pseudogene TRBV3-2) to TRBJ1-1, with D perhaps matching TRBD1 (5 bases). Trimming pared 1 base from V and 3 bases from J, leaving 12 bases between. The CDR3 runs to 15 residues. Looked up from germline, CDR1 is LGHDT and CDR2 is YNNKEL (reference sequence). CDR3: CASSQVKGRDTEAFF. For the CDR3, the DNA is TGTGCCAGCAGCCAAGTTAAGGGGAGGGACACTGAAGCTTTCTTT.

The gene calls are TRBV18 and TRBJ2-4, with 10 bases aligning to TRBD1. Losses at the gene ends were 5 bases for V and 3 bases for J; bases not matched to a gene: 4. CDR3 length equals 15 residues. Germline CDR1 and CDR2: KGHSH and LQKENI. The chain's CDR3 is CASSGQGGSKNIQYF. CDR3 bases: TGTGCCAGCTCAGGACAGGGGGGAAGCAAAAACATTCAGTACTTC. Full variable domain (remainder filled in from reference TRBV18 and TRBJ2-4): NAGVMQNPRHLVRRRGQEARLRCSPMKGHSHVYWYRQLPEEGLKFMVYLQKENIIDESGMPKERFSAEFPKEGPSILRIQQVVRGDSAAYFCASSGQGGSKNIQYFGAGTRLSVL.

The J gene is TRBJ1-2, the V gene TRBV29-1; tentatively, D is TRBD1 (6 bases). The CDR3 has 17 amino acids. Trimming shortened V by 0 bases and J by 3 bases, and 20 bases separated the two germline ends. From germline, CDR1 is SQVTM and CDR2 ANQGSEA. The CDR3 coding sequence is TGCAGCGTTGAAGACTATCGCGGGGGCCTCCAGGACTATGGCTACACCTTC. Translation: CSVEDYRGGLQDYGYTF.

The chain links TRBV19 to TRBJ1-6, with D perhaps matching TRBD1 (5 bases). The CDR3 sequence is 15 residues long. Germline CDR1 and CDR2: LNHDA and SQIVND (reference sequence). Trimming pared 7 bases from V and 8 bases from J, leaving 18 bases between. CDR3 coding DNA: TGTGCCAGTACCATGGGCCGGGGGGGAGATTCACCCCTCCACTTT. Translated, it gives CASTMGRGGDSPLHF.

The CDR3 sequence is CASSRNRDRGEDTQYF. The CDR3 nucleotides read TGTGCCAGCAGCAGAAACCGGGACAGGGGCGAAGATACGCAGTATTTT. This chain connects TRBV5-8 to TRBJ2-3; 10 positions agree with TRBD1. Unmatched junction bases numbered 10, after V lost 4 bases and J lost 5 bases. Germline-derived CDR1 and CDR2 are SGHTS and YDEGEE. The CDR3 is made up of 16 amino acids.

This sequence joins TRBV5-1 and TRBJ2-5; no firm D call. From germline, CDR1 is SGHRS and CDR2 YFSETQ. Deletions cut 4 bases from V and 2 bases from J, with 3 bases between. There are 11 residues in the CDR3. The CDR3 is CASSVQETQYF. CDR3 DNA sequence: TGCGCCAGCAGCGTACAAGAGACCCAGTACTTC.

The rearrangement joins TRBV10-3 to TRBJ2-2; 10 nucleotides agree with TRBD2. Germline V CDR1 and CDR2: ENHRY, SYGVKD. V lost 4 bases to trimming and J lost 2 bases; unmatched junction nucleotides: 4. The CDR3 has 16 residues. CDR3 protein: CAISGSGRFNTGELFF. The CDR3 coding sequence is TGTGCCATCAGTGGTAGCGGGAGGTTTAACACCGGGGAGCTGTTTTTT.